What follows are 8 T cell receptor beta chains derived from one specimen sequenced in a study of T cell clonality in common variable immunodeficiency (dated by TCRdb to between 2014 and 2017). The investigation overall reported the following: CVID TCRbeta sequences reportedly showed fewer deletions and N-nucleotide insertions and lacked highly modified clones with 13 or more V deletions.

To prepare the library, the immunoSEQ multiplex PCR assay was applied. TCRdb took over this immuneACCESS table, retaining in-frame rearrangements with V and J assigned. Such tables are incomplete; in checked studies, under half of the missing clones stem from an unresolved V gene, and the remainder is unexplained. The sample has about 20,000 clones on record, with no singletons. The ten largest clones take up more than 12% of the sample. These receptors' targets are unknown. Specimen: peripheral blood mononuclear cells. The receptors stem from a human donor with common variable immunodeficiency.

In this sample, this clone turned up a few times. From the germline J gene comes the end of the CDR3, since the read stops 3 residues before it. This chain connects TRBV7-2 to TRBJ2-1; D unclear. V was cut by 7 bases and J by 4 bases, with 5 bases left in between. Germline V gives CDR1 SGHTA, CDR2 FQGNSA. The CDR3 is 11 amino acids. The CDR3 sequence: CASTGYNEQFF. Partial CDR3 DNA: TGTGCCAGCACCGGGTACAATGAG.

This clone was found a few times. Sequencing ends 3 residues short of the CDR3 end; the germline J gene provides the rest. This chain joins TRBV18 and TRBJ1-5; 11 bases are shared with TRBD1. Germline CDR1 and CDR2: KGHSH and LQKENI. The CDR3 length is 15 residues. The ends lost 5 bases at V and 5 bases at J; junction bases unmatched: 5. The sequenced CDR3 bases are TGTGCCAGCTCATGGACAGGGGGCCCCGATCAGCCC. Translation: CASSWTGGPDQP. The complete CDR3 reads CASSWTGGPDQPQHF.

A word on this clone: The sequenced fragment ends 3 residues before the CDR3 boundary, so the rest is inferred from the germline J gene. This chain links TRBV7-3 with TRBJ2-1; TRBD2 matches 12 bases. The CDR3 runs 14 residues. Unmatched junction bases numbered 2, after V lost 5 bases and J lost 6 bases. In germline, CDR1 is SGHTA, CDR2 FQGTGA. The sequenced part of the CDR3 DNA is TGTGCCAGCAGCCAGGGACTAGCGGGCAATGAG. This sequence encodes CASSQGLAGNE. The complete CDR3 reads CASSQGLAGNEQFF.

This clone was detected ten times or more. The CDR3 end is not reached by the read, which stops 3 residues before it; the germline J gene fills it in. V gene TRBV7-2 combines with J gene TRBJ2-1; TRBD2 aligns across 7 bases. Germline values: CDR1 SGHTA, CDR2 FQGNSA. The trim removed 4 bases at V and 2 bases at J, leaving 5 bases unmatched. The CDR3 loop spans 15 amino acids. CDR3 region: CASSSRAGTYNEQFF. CDR3 DNA (partial): TGTGCCAGCAGCTCACGAGCGGGGACCTACAATGAG.

As concerns this clone: The read terminates 3 residues ahead of where the CDR3 ends, so the germline J gene completes it. V usage is TRBV2 and J usage is TRBJ2-5; 7 bases agree with TRBD1. Trimming at V came to 6 bases and at J to 1 base, leaving 5 bases not matched to a gene. This CDR3 has 14 amino acids. CDR1 is SNHLY and CDR2 is FYNNEI in the germline V gene. The CDR3 region is CASRVTGSQETQYF. The sequenced part of the CDR3 DNA is TGTGCCAGCAGGGTGACAGGGAGCCAAGAGACC.

This clone was observed many times. The read ends 3 residues shy of where the CDR3 ends; the end is completed using the germline J gene. This chain connects TRBV20-1 to TRBJ2-5, with TRBD2 matching 10 bases. Germline assignment: CDR1 DFQATT and CDR2 SNEGSKA (reference sequence). V shed 3 bases and J 2 bases; nucleotides not matched to a gene: 0. The CDR3 consists of 13 residues. CDR3 in amino acids: CSARTSGQETQYF. The sequenced part of the CDR3 DNA is TGCAGTGCTAGGACTAGCGGGCAAGAGACC.

CDR3 sequence reads: CASSLRRDSSTDTQYF. The CDR3 DNA, read in part, is TGTGCCAGCAGCTTGCGCCGGGACAGCAGCACAGATACG. The chain combines TRBV7-6 with TRBJ2-3; 7 bases match TRBD1. The missing CDR3 end, 3 residues past where the read stops, is filled in from the germline J gene. V lost 3 bases and J lost 0; bases outside the gene matches: 6. This CDR3 contains 16 residues. Germline CDR1 reads SGHVS; CDR2 reads FNYEAQ. Variable domain in full (rest from reference TRBV7-6 and TRBJ2-3): GAGVSQSPRYKVTKRGQDVALRCDPISGHVSLYWYRQALGQGPEFLTYFNYEAQQDKSGLPNDRFSAERPEGSISTLTIQRTEQRDSAMYRCASSLRRDSSTDTQYFGPGTRLTVL.

In its sample, this clone was seen many times. The CDR3 end is not reached by the read, which stops 3 residues before it; the germline J gene fills it in. V gene TRBV18 combines with J gene TRBJ2-2; TRBD1 aligns across 8 bases. CDR1 KGHSH and CDR2 LQKENI come from the germline V gene. The CDR3 contains 16 residues. The junction had 7 bases not matched to a gene; V was cut back by 1 base and J by 6 bases. The CDR3 bases that were read are TGTGCCAGCTCACCACGACAGGGGCAGAAGGCCGGGGAG. Translating it yields CASSPRQGQKAGE. The entire CDR3 sequence reads CASSPRQGQKAGELFF.